What follows are 13 T cell receptor beta chains derived from one specimen sequenced in a study of cytomegalovirus exposure and HLA in healthy donors. The PCR employed 60 Vbeta primers together with 13 Jbeta primers. TCRdb's table, derived via immunoSEQ multiplex PCR, lists solely in-frame clones and lacks some. The sample lists over 150,000 clones, 79% occurring once. Source material: PBMCs. The receptors were gathered from a man between 40 and 49 years old in good health and CMV-seronegative.

The chain is built from TRBV28 and TRBJ2-1, with TRBD1 as a possible D gene (6 bases). The V and J ends lost 5 bases and 14 bases respectively, with 19 bases between them. Germline V gene lookup returns CDR1 MDHEN and CDR2 SYDVKM. The CDR3 has 13 amino acids. The chain's CDR3 is CASSEPWGLSKFF. CDR3 nucleotides: TGTGCCAGCAGTGAACCCTGGGGGCTGTCTAAGTTCTTC.

The gene calls are TRBV28 and TRBJ1-5, with TRBD1 matching 7 bases. Germline assignment: CDR1 MDHEN and CDR2 SYDVKM. V gave up 6 bases and J gave up 5 bases; unmatched junction bases: 13. The CDR3 contains 16 residues. CDR3 amino acids: CASRRVGGLLDQPQHF. The CDR3 DNA is TGTGCCAGCAGGCGGGTAGGGGGCCTCCTCGATCAGCCCCAGCATTTT.

The J gene is TRBJ2-7, the V gene TRBV2; TRBD2 matches 7 bases. V shed 3 bases, J shed 3 bases, and the junction held 5 bases outside the gene matches. CDR3 length: 14 residues. Germline V gene sequence: CDR1 SNHLY, CDR2 FYNNEI. CDR3: CASSDSSGDYEQYF. The CDR3, as DNA: TGTGCCAGCAGTGATTCCAGCGGGGACTACGAGCAGTACTTC.

J is TRBJ2-1 and V is TRBV6-4; TRBD2 agrees at 8 bases. V gave up 6 bases and J gave up 6 bases; unmatched junction bases: 10. CDR1 and CDR2 from the germline V gene are MRHNA and SNTAGT. This CDR3 is 15 amino acids long. CDR3: CASSVNGRASNEQFF. CDR3 in DNA: TGTGCCAGCAGCGTCAACGGGAGGGCGTCCAATGAGCAGTTCTTC.

The V and J genes are TRBV6-1 and TRBJ2-7; D is possibly TRBD2 (5 bases). The germline gives CDR1 MNHNS, CDR2 SASEGT. The CDR3 is 15 residues long. Trimming took 3 bases from V and 3 from J, leaving 15 bases between them. The CDR3 nucleotides are TGTGCCAGCAGTGAGGAGGACCGACTATACTACGAGCAGTACTTC. Translated: CASSEEDRLYYEQYF.

CDR3 sequence (DNA): TGTGCCAGCAGTTTGTTCGGGGGAGGGTTCACGGCTAACTATGGCTACACCTTC. Its protein is CASSLFGGGFTANYGYTF. V usage is TRBV28 and J usage is TRBJ1-2, with D maybe TRBD1 (5 bases). The CDR3 sequence is 18 residues long. CDR1 is MDHEN and CDR2 is SYDVKM in the germline V gene. V lost 3 bases to trimming and J lost 0 bases, with 20 bases between them.

The rearrangement uses TRBV27 and TRBJ2-1; 11 bases align to TRBD2. There are 16 residues in the CDR3. The V gene's germline CDR1 is MNHEY and CDR2 SMNVEV (reference sequence). The J segment lost 7 bases and the V segment lost 4 bases, leaving 9 bases of the junction unmatched. CDR3 protein: CASSSPPGLADNEQFF. CDR3 nucleotide sequence: TGTGCCAGCAGTTCCCCTCCGGGACTAGCGGATAATGAGCAGTTCTTC.

This chain joins TRBV5-1 and TRBJ2-7, with 8 bases fitting TRBD2. Germline assignment: CDR1 SGHRS and CDR2 YFSETQ. CDR3 length equals 16 residues. V was pared by 4 bases and J by 3 bases, with 12 bases of the junction left unmatched. CDR3 bases: TGCGCCAGCAGCCTTGCTACGTTAGCGGGACGCTACGAGCAGTACTTC. Protein: CASSLATLAGRYEQYF.

V is TRBV6-6 and J is TRBJ2-4, with D perhaps TRBD2 (5 bases). This CDR3 has 13 amino acids. Germline V CDR1 and CDR2: MNHNY, SVGAGI (reference sequence). Here the CDR3 DNA reads TGTGTCACAAGCCCCGGGCTAGCAAGGATTCAGTACTTC. This encodes CVTSPGLARIQYF.

The chain is built from TRBV29-1 and TRBJ2-7, with 8 bases lining up with TRBD2. The CDR3 is made up of 13 amino acids. J lost 7 bases, V lost 6 bases, and 11 bases had no gene match. The germline gives CDR1 SQVTM, CDR2 ANQGSEA. CDR3 nucleotide sequence: TGCAGCGTGGAGCGGGAGCGGATGGGGGAGCAGTACTTC. As protein: CSVERERMGEQYF.

The chain is built from TRBV30 and TRBJ2-5; no reliable D call. The J call may be incorrect, as the DNA end agrees better with TRBJ2-7. Germline CDR1 reads GTSNPN; CDR2 reads SVGIG (reference sequence). The CDR3 length is 15 residues. This CDR3 is CAWSPPRRRSYEQYF. CDR3 sequence (DNA): TGTGCCTGGAGTCCCCCACGGCGGCGATCCTACGAGCAGTACTTC.

The J gene is TRBJ1-2, the V gene TRBV27; a weak D match, TRBD1 (5 bases). Per germline, CDR1 MNHEY and CDR2 SMNVEV (reference sequence). This CDR3 has 13 residues. The ends were cut back, 6 bases at V and 4 bases at J, with 12 bases in the middle. The chain's CDR3 is CASSPLDTYGYTF. As DNA, the CDR3 is TGTGCCAGCAGCCCCCTGGACACCTATGGCTACACCTTC.

There are a few counts of this clone. This chain connects TRBV30 to TRBJ2-7; 8 nucleotides agree with TRBD1. This CDR3 is 14 amino acids long. V shed 0 bases and J 4 bases; nucleotides not matched to a gene: 5. The germline V gene has CDR1 GTSNPN and CDR2 SVGIG (reference sequence). CDR3 amino acids: CAWSVHRGKYEQYF. As DNA, the CDR3 is TGTGCCTGGAGTGTGCACAGGGGGAAATACGAGCAGTACTTC.